These 3 T cell receptor beta chains came from one sample sequenced in a study of OX40 agonist ivuxolimab in advanced cancers. Assay: immunoSEQ multiplex PCR; the TCRdb copy retains only in-frame clones and omits some. The table lists 37,000 or so clones, roughly 87% of them singletons. This specimen consisted of CD4+ or CD8+ T cells sorted from blood, obtained in a trial of the OX40 agonist ivuxolimab. The source is an adult with an advanced solid tumor such as melanoma, head and neck, liver or kidney cancer.

The chain carries TRBV19 and TRBJ1-1, with a weak D call TRBD1 (6 bases). Deletions cut 3 bases from V and 4 bases from J, with 15 bases between. CDR3 length: 15 amino acids. Germline V lookup: CDR1 LNHDA, CDR2 SQIVND (reference sequence). The CDR3 DNA follows: TGTGCCAGTAGTATCCCCTCGGAGGGGGTCACTGAAGCTTTCTTT. This gives the protein CASSIPSEGVTEAFF.

The genes are TRBV4-2 and TRBJ1-2; 8 positions agree with TRBD1. The CDR3 runs 15 residues. The J segment lost 8 bases and the V segment lost 3 bases, leaving 11 bases of the junction unmatched. CDR1 and CDR2 (germline): LGHNA, YNFKEQ. In DNA form, the CDR3 reads TGTGCCAGCAGCCAGAAGACGGACAGGGTCAAGGGCTACACCTTC. It translates to CASSQKTDRVKGYTF.

The chain employs TRBV23-1 and TRBJ2-3; the match to TRBD1 covers 9 bases. TRBV23-1 is an open reading frame, and its role is uncertain. This CDR3 spans 17 amino acids. With 2 bases clipped from V and 5 bases from J, the junction kept 11 bases outside the gene matches. This CDR3 reads CASSQGRTGVEGDTQYF. CDR3 bases: TGCGCCAGCAGTCAAGGGAGGACAGGGGTGGAGGGAGATACGCAGTATTTT.